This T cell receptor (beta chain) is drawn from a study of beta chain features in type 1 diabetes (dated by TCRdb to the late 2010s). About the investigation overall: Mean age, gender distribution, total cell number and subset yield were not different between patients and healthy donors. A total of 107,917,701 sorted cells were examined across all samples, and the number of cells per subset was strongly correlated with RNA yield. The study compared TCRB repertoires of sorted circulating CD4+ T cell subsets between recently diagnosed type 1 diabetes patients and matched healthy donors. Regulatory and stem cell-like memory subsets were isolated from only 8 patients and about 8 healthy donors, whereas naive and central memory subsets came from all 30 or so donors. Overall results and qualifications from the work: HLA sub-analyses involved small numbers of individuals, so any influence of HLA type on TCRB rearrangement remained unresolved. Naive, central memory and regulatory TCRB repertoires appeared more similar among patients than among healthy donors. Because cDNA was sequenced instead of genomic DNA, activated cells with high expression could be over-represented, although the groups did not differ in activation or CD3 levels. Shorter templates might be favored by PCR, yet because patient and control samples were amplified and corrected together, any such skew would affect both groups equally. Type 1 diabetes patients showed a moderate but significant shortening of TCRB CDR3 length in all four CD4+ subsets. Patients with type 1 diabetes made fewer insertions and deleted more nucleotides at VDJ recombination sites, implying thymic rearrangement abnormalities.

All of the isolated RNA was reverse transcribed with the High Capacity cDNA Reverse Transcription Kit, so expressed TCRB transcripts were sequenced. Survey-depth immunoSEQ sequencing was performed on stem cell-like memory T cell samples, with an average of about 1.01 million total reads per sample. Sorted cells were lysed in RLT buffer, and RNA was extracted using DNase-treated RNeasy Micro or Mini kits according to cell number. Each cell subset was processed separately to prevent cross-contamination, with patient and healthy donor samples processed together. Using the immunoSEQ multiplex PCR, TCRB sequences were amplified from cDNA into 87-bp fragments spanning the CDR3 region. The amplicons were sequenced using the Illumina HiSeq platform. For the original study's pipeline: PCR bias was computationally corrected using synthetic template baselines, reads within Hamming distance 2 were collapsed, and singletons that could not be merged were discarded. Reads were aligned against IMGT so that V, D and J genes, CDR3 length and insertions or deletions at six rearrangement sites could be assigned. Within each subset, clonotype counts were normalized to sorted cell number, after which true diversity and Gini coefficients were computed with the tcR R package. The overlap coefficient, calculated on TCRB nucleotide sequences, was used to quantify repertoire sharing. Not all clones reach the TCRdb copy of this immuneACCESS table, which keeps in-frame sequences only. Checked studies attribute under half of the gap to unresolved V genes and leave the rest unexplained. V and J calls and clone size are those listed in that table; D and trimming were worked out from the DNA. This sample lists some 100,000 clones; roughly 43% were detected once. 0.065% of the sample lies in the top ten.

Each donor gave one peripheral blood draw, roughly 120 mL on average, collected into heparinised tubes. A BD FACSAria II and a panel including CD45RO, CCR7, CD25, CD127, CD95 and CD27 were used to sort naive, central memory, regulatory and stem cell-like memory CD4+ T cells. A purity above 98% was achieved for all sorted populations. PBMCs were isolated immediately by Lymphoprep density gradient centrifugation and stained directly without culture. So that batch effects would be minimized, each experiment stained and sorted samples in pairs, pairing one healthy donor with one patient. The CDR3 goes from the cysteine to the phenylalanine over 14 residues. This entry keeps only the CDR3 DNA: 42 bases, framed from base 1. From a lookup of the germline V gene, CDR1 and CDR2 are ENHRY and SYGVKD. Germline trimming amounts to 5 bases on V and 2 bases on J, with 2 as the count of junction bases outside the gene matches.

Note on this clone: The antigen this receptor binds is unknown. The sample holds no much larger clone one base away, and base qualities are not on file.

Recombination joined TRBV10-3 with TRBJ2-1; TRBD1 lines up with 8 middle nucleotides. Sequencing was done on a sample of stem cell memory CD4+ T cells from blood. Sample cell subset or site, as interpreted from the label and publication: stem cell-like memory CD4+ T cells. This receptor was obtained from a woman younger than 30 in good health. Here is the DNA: TGTGCCATCAGTCCGGACAGGGCCTACAATGAGCAGTTCTTC. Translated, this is CAISPDRAYNEQFF.